Listed here are 26 T cell receptor beta chains from one sample, sequenced in a study of circulating CD8 cells and anti-PD-1 response in melanoma. From live CD3+CD8+TCRalphabeta+ cells, four PD-1 and/or TIGIT subsets were sorted. Each library started from roughly 16 ng of total RNA using the QIAseq Immune Repertoire TCR panel. In TCRdb, the reads were re-called with MiXCR into one record per CDR3 protein. The sample lists about 1,800 distinct CDR3 sequences; about 7.9% were seen once. The sample in question was CD8+ T cells from PBMCs, obtained at baseline or after one month of anti-PD-1 therapy (not recorded which). All receptors derive from a human donor with melanoma.

This clonotype rates as medium-sized. The J gene is TRBJ2-2, the V gene TRBV27, with TRBD2 identical over 9 bases. Germline values: CDR1 MNHEY, CDR2 SMNVEV (reference sequence). V lost 5 bases to trimming and J lost 3 bases; unmatched junction nucleotides: 7. This CDR3 has 16 residues. CDR3 nucleotide sequence: TGTGCCAGCAGTGTTAGCGGGGGCCCTTACACCGGGGAGCTGTTTTTT. Amino acid sequence: CASSVSGGPYTGELFF.

This clonotype is categorized as medium-sized. The V gene is TRBV28, the J gene TRBJ2-2; D is unclear. V shed 3 bases and J shed 2 bases, with 13 bases lying between them. Looked up from germline, CDR1 is MDHEN and CDR2 is SYDVKM. CDR3 size: 16 residues. The CDR3 here is CASSFPLAVNTGELFF. DNA for the CDR3: TGTGCCAGCAGTTTTCCCCTGGCGGTTAACACCGGGGAGCTGTTTTTT. The full variable domain, with the rest looked up from reference TRBV28 and TRBJ2-2, is DVKVTQSSRYLVKRTGEKVFLECVQDMDHENMFWYRQDPGLGLRLIYFSYDVKMKEKGDIPEGYSVSREKKERFSLILESASTNQTSMYLCASSFPLAVNTGELFFGEGSRLTVL.

This clonotype is medium-sized. The chain has TRBV19 and TRBJ2-1; possibly TRBD2 for D (5 bases). CDR1 and CDR2 (germline): LNHDA, SQIVND (reference sequence). V lost 4 bases, J lost 7 bases, and 11 bases lay in between. This CDR3 has 13 amino acids. The CDR3 here is CASSTGLFNEQFF. In DNA, the CDR3 is TGTGCCAGTAGTACTGGACTTTTTAATGAGCAGTTCTTC. Drawing the rest from reference TRBV19 and TRBJ2-1, the complete variable domain is DGGITQSPKYLFRKEGQNVTLSCEQNLNHDAMYWYRQDPGQGLRLIYYSQIVNDFQKGDIAEGYSVSREKKESFPLTVTSAQKNPTAFYLCASSTGLFNEQFFGPGTRLTVL.

Sample share makes this clonotype medium-sized (0.01 to 0.1%). This chain uses TRBV29-1 with TRBJ2-3, with 10 bases that match TRBD2. Germline V gene sequence: CDR1 SQVTM, CDR2 ANQGSEA. The V segment lost 3 bases and the J segment 5 bases; nucleotides outside the gene matches: 8. The CDR3 consists of 15 residues. Written as DNA, the CDR3 is TGCAGCGTTGATGGGCTAGCGGGAGCTGGAGATACGCAGTATTTT. Protein: CSVDGLAGAGDTQYF.

By sample share, this clonotype is medium-sized. V is TRBV7-3 and J is TRBJ1-1; D ambiguous. Looked up from germline, CDR1 is SGHTA and CDR2 is FQGTGA. This CDR3 is 13 amino acids long. V shed 10 bases and J shed 6 bases, with 18 bases lying between them. CDR3 nucleotide sequence: TGTGCCACAACTCCGGACCCGTCCCCTGAAGCTTTCTTT. Encoded protein: CATTPDPSPEAFF.

This clonotype is termed medium-sized. The rearrangement uses TRBV14 and TRBJ2-7; TRBD2 matches 13 bases. The CDR3 consists of 17 residues. V was pared by 2 bases and J by 2 bases, with 6 bases of the junction left unmatched. Germline V gene data show CDR1 as SGHDN and CDR2 as FVKESK. CDR3 residues: CASSQTSGRELAYEQYF. CDR3 DNA: TGTGCCAGCAGCCAAACTAGCGGGAGGGAGTTAGCCTACGAGCAGTACTTC.

By share of the sample, this clonotype is medium-sized. The genes are TRBV7-3 and TRBJ2-7; TRBD2 agrees at 7 bases. CDR3 length: 15 residues. Losses at the gene ends were 1 base for V and 4 bases for J; bases not matched to a gene: 7. The germline V gene has CDR1 SGHTA and CDR2 FQGTGA. The CDR3, as DNA: TGTGCCAGCAGCTTAAGTGCGGGAGTGGCGTACGAGCAGTACTTC. Residues: CASSLSAGVAYEQYF.

By sample fraction, this clonotype is medium-sized. As DNA, the CDR3 is TGTGCCAGCAGTGAAGGGGTCCTCTCCCCCAATCAGCCCCAGCATTTT. Translation: CASSEGVLSPNQPQHF. This chain links TRBV2 with TRBJ1-5, with D unresolved. This CDR3 contains 16 residues. V was pared by 1 base and J by 3 bases, with 13 bases between. In germline, CDR1 is SNHLY, CDR2 FYNNEI.

In the case of this clonotype: A much larger clone is a single base away; this may be a read error. The rearrangement links TRBV28 to TRBJ2-7; D gene uncertain. V dropped 5 bases and J dropped 3 bases, with 8 bases sitting between them. Germline CDR1 MDHEN, CDR2 SYDVKM. The CDR3 spans 12 residues. CDR3 bases: TGTGCCAGCAGTGTATCTGGCTACGAGCAGTACTTC. Translated, it gives CASSVSGYEQYF.

This clonotype showed up just a few times. The chain has TRBV19 and TRBJ2-7; D unclear. Trimming took 5 bases from V and 6 from J, leaving 14 bases between them. Per the germline V gene, CDR1 is LNHDA and CDR2 is SQIVND (reference sequence). The CDR3 is made up of 13 amino acids. DNA for the CDR3: TGTGCCAGTAGTCCCCGGCGTGTGTCCGAGCAGTACTTC. Protein product: CASSPRRVSEQYF.

This clonotype is classed as medium-sized. This chain links TRBV12-3 or TRBV12-4 with TRBJ1-2; TRBD1 aligns across 9 bases. The CDR3 sequence is 15 residues long. Losses at the gene ends were 4 bases for V and 1 base for J; bases not matched to a gene: 4. This CDR3 is CASSSMGQGNYGYTF. In nucleotides, the CDR3 is TGTGCCAGCAGTTCAATGGGACAGGGTAACTATGGCTACACCTTC.

To note about this clonotype: Since a much larger clone is just one base distant, this may be a read error. This chain connects TRBV19 to TRBJ2-1; the match to TRBD2 covers 9 bases. The CDR3 length is 15 residues. Germline-derived CDR1 and CDR2 are LNHDA and SQIVND (reference sequence). The CDR3 is CASSIDSGSLNEQSF. CDR3 DNA sequence: TGTGCCAGTAGTATAGATAGCGGGAGTCTGAATGAGCAGTCCTTC.

By proportion, this clonotype is large. V and J are TRBV2 and TRBJ1-2, with TRBD1 matching 8 bases. The V gene's germline CDR1 is SNHLY and CDR2 FYNNEI. The J segment lost 4 bases and the V segment lost 7 bases, leaving 14 bases of the junction unmatched. This CDR3 has 16 amino acids. CDR3 DNA: TGTGCCAGCACCCAAGGGAGGCAGGGGGCTCCCTATGGCTACACCTTC. Its translation: CASTQGRQGAPYGYTF.

By sample share, this clonotype is medium-sized. J is TRBJ1-1 and V is TRBV12-3 or TRBV12-4, with D uncertain. The CDR3 is made up of 10 amino acids. The ends were cut back, 6 bases at V and 6 bases at J, with 5 bases in the middle. DNA for the CDR3: TGTGCCAGCAGAACTTCTGAAGCTTTCTTT. Its translation is CASRTSEAFF.

This clonotype counts as medium-sized. The J gene is TRBJ2-7, the V gene TRBV29-1; TRBD2 matches at 11 bases. Trimming removed 6 bases from V and 4 bases from J; junction bases left unmatched: 2. The CDR3 contains 12 residues. CDR1 and CDR2 (germline): SQVTM, ANQGSEA. The CDR3 nucleotides are TGCAGCGTGGTAGCGGGGGGGTACGAGCAGTACTTC. The encoded protein is CSVVAGGYEQYF.

Relative to its sample, this clonotype is medium-sized. J is TRBJ2-3 and V is TRBV9, with D possibly matching TRBD1 (6 bases). Germline loops: CDR1 SGDLS, CDR2 YYNGEE. The CDR3 length is 15 residues. With 3 bases removed from V and 2 bases from J, the gap between germline ends came to 13 bases. The CDR3 sequence is CASSGPGHTTDTQYF. CDR3 coding DNA: TGTGCCAGCAGCGGACCGGGACACACCACAGATACGCAGTATTTT.

This clonotype was found a few times. The chain couples TRBV27 to TRBJ2-7; 7 bases map to TRBD2. The CDR3 spans 16 residues. V was clipped by 3 bases and J by 0 bases; unmatched bases: 8. CDR1 MNHEY and CDR2 SMNVEV come from the germline V gene (reference sequence). The CDR3 protein is CASSLAGETSSYEQYF. CDR3 bases: TGTGCCAGCAGTTTGGCGGGAGAAACCAGCTCCTACGAGCAGTACTTC.

This clonotype is medium-sized in the sample. This chain joins TRBV6-6 and TRBJ1-1, with a weak D call TRBD1 (6 bases). V lost 9 bases, J lost 1 base, and 12 bases lay in between. CDR3 length: 13 amino acids. CDR1 is MNHNY and CDR2 is SVGAGI in the germline V gene (reference sequence). This chain's CDR3 is CASHRGANTEAFF. The DNA for the CDR3 is TGTGCCAGTCACCGGGGGGCGAACACTGAAGCTTTCTTT.

By share, this clonotype ranks as medium-sized. The CDR3 is CASSWGSYEQYF. In DNA, the CDR3 is TGTGCCAGCAGTTGGGGGTCCTACGAGCAGTACTTC. V and J are TRBV28 and TRBJ2-7; D tentatively fits TRBD1 or TRBD2 (5 bases each). CDR3 size: 12 residues. Looked up from germline, CDR1 is MDHEN and CDR2 is SYDVKM. V dropped 4 bases and J dropped 1 base, with 5 bases sitting between them.

This clonotype is medium-sized by share. The chain links TRBV12-3 or TRBV12-4 to TRBJ2-1; D is possibly TRBD2 (5 bases). Between the trimmed V and J ends, which lost 4 bases and 3 bases, there was a span of 19 bases. The CDR3 is 17 residues long. The CDR3 bases are TGTGCCAGCAGTTCGCGGCCCGTGGAGGAGTACTACAATGAGCAGTTCTTC. Translation: CASSSRPVEEYYNEQFF.

Within the sample, this clonotype is medium-sized. The V and J genes are TRBV16 and TRBJ2-1; 9 bases map to TRBD2. With V trimmed by 2 bases and J by 5 bases, 10 bases remained unmatched. The germline gives CDR1 KGHSY, CDR2 FQNENV. This CDR3 has 17 amino acids. The DNA of the CDR3 is TGTGCCAGCAGCCAAGGTCGTAGGCTAGCGGGGAACAATGAGCAGTTCTTC. Amino acids: CASSQGRRLAGNNEQFF.

By its share, this clonotype is large (0.1 to 1%). The chain uses TRBV9 and TRBJ2-2; D is perhaps TRBD1 (5 bases). CDR3 length equals 17 residues. Looked up from germline, CDR1 is SGDLS and CDR2 is YYNGEE. The V end was cut by 0 bases, the J end by 4 bases, with 16 bases between. DNA for the CDR3: TGTGCCAGCAGCGTAGAGGGCAGGGCCACGGGCACCGGGGAGCTGTTTTTT. Its protein product is CASSVEGRATGTGELFF.

Sample share makes this clonotype medium-sized. This chain uses TRBV12-3 or TRBV12-4 with TRBJ1-2; 8 bases agree with TRBD1. The CDR3 has 17 residues. Unmatched junction bases numbered 10, after V lost 4 bases and J lost 0 bases. As DNA, the CDR3 is TGTGCCAGCAGTTCCGGGACAGGAGCTGGTGCTAACTATGGCTACACCTTC. It encodes CASSSGTGAGANYGYTF.

By sample share, this clonotype is medium-sized. The chain combines TRBV25-1 with TRBJ2-1, with TRBD2 identical over 9 bases. With 7 bases clipped from V and 5 bases from J, the junction kept 6 bases outside the gene matches. The germline V gene encodes CDR1 MGHDK and CDR2 SYGVNS. There are 14 residues in the CDR3. The CDR3 bases are TGTGCCAGCATTGCGGGGGGGTTACACAATGAGCAGTTCTTC. Its translation is CASIAGGLHNEQFF.

Points on this clonotype: A much larger clonotype is one base distant, so this may be a read error. The chain combines TRBV11-3 with TRBJ1-1; D ambiguous. The CDR3 consists of 13 residues. Germline V gene lookup returns CDR1 SGHNT and CDR2 YENEEA. V was pared by 5 bases and J by 3 bases, with 10 bases between. The CDR3 DNA follows: TGTGCCAGCAGCCCGACGCCGCACACTGAAGCTTTCTTT. This encodes CASSPTPHTEAFF.

This clonotype counts as medium-sized. The chain carries TRBV24-1 and TRBJ1-2; no reliable D call. Germline CDR1 is KGHDR and CDR2 is SFDVKD. V lost 3 bases and J 6 bases, leaving 7 bases between the germline ends. CDR3 length equals 12 residues. The CDR3 DNA reads as TGTGCCACCAGTGATGGGCAGGATGGCTACACCTTC. Amino acid sequence: CATSDGQDGYTF.